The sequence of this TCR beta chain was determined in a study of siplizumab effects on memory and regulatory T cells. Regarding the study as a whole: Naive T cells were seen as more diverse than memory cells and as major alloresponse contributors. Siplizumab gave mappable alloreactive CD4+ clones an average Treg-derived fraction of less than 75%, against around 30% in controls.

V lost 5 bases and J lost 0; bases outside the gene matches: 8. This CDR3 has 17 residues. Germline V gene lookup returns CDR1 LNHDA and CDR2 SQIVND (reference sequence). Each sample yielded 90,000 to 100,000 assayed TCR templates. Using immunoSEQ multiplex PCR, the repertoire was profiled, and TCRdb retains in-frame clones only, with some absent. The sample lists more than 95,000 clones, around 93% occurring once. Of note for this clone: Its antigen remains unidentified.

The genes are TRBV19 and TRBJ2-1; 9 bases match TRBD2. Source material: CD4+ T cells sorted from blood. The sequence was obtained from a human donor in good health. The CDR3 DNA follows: TGTGCCAGTAGTCGAAGGGGTAGCGGGGGCTCCTACAATGAGCAGTTCTTC. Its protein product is CASSRRGSGGSYNEQFF.